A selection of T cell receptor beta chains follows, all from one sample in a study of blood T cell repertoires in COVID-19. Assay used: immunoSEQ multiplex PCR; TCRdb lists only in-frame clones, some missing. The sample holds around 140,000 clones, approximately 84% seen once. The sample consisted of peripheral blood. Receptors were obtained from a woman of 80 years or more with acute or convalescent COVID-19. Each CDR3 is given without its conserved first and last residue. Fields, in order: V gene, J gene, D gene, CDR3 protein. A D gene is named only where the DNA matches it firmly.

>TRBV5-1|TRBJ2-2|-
ASSLLQGNTGELF
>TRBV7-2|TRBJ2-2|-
ASQGLTNTGELF
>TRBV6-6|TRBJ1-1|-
ASSSDIPNTEAF
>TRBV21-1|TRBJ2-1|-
ASSQRSSPGQGDHEQF
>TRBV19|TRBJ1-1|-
ASSGPFGGAAVTEAF
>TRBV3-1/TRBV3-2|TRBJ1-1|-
ASSQDSSGTFPKDTEAF
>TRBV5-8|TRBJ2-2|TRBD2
ASSLYSGSGTGELF
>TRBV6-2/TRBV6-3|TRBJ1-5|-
ASSKSYRAGDQPQH
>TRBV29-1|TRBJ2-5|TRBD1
SVEGQGFRETQY
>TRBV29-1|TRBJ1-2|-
SGGGGEGYT
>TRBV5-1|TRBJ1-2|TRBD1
ASSSPGQGDYGYT
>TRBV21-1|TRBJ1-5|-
ASRGQSYSNQPQH
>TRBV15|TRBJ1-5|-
ATSSSPGTHSNQPQH
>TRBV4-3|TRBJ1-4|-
ASSQDRGIATNEKLF
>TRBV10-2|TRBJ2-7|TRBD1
ASRAGQGLAYEQY
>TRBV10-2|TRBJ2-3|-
ASSESRLGPMDTQY
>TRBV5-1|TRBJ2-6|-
ASSHTSGYSGANVLT
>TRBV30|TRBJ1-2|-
AWSVKGRRYGYT
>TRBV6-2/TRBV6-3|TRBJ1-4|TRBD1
ASSRQGANEKLF
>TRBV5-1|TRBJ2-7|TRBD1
ASSPYRGNEQY
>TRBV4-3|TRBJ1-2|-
ASSQGNSRVYGYT
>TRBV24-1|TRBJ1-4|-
ATSDSMESTNEKLF
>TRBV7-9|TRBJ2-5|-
ASSFISFGGPRTKETQY
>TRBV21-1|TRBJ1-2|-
ASSKGRVGYGYT
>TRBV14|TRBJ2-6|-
ASSQTGRSWSSGANVLT
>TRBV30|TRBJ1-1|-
AWNQGGGRTAF
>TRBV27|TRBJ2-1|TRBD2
ASIPFSGFYNEQF
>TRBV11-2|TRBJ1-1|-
ASSSQQANTEAF
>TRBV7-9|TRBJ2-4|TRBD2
ASSPGGSKNIQY
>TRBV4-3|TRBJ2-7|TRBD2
ASSQEASGPYEQY
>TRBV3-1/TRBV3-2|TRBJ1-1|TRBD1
ASRQQGADTEAF
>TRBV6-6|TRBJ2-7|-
ASSSRGRGEQY
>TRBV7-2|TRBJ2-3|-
ASSTYTDTQY
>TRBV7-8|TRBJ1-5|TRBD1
ASSPDWDSSNQPQH
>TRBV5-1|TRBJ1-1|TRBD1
ASSLLNLGGGTEAF
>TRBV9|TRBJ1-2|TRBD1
ASSPGTGAPNYGYT
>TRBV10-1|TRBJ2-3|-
ASSESTEFGSTDTQY
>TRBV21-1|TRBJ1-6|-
ASSRASSYNSPLH
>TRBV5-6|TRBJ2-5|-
ASSRVARGPGETQY
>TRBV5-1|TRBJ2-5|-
ASSFTRRNQETQY
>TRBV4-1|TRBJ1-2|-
ASSQENLGTSGYT
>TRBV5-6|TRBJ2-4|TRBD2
ASSPGTSGSIQY
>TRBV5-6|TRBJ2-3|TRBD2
ASSLGAAGGGYTQY
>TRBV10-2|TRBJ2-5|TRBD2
ASTHSGRAPGETQY
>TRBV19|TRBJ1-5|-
ASSISGGYSNQPQH
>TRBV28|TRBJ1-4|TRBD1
ASSPPGTVPEKLF
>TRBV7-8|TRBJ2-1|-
ASSLGPPHLYYNEQF